This is a list of T cell receptor beta chains from one sample in a study of T cell responses to AZD1222 COVID-19 vaccine. TCRdb keeps only in-frame clones here, not all; method: immunoSEQ multiplex PCR. The sample shows roughly 120,000 clones, around nine tenths of them seen only once. Sequencing was performed on peripheral blood, taken on day 0 of AZD1222 vaccination. Every receptor here comes from an adult in good health. Both conserved end residues are part of each CDR3. The D gene is left open where the match is weak. Some rows mark clone size as missing; the rest say once, few, many or name a class of expanded clone.

cdr3_aa cdr3_nt clone_size j_call v_call d_call
CASTPLPSSLGPNYGYTF TGTGCCAGCACCCCTCTCCCATCCTCACTGGGGCCTAACTATGGCTACACCTTC . TRBJ1-2 TRBV27 .
CASTPTSGRGTRQFF TGTGCCAGCACCCCCACTAGCGGGAGGGGGACGAGGCAGTTCTTC . TRBJ2-1 TRBV7-2 TRBD2
CASSLEYHTDTQYF TGCGCCAGCAGCTTGGAGTACCACACAGATACGCAGTATTTT once TRBJ2-3 TRBV5-1 .
CASSFGDTQYF TGTGCCAGCAGTTTCGGGGATACGCAGTATTTT . TRBJ2-3 TRBV27 .
CASRLSYEQYF TGTGCCAGCAGGCTCTCCTACGAGCAGTACTTC few TRBJ2-7 TRBV2 .
CASANREGTEAFF TGTGCCAGCGCAAACAGGGAGGGCACTGAAGCTTTCTTT . TRBJ1-1 TRBV5-4 .
CASSLGRDSAQHF TGTGCCAGCTCACTGGGGCGGGATTCGGCCCAGCATTTT . TRBJ1-5 TRBV18 .
CASSEGVVGRMNTEAFF TGTGCCAGCAGTGAGGGAGTAGTTGGTCGAATGAACACTGAAGCTTTCTTT . TRBJ1-1 TRBV25-1 .
CATRQGRVGELFF TGTGCCACCCGACAGGGGAGGGTCGGGGAGCTGTTTTTT few TRBJ2-2 TRBV27 .
CASSVGVAGGYEQYF TGTGCCAGCAGCGTAGGAGTAGCGGGGGGTTACGAGCAGTACTTC once TRBJ2-7 TRBV9 TRBD2
CASSLRGPTGNSPLHF TGTGCCAGCAGCCTCCGAGGCCCCACGGGGAATTCACCCCTCCACTTT . TRBJ1-6 TRBV3-1/TRBV3-2 .
CASSQLERGRKETQYF TGTGCCAGCAGCCAGCTAGAAAGAGGGAGGAAAGAGACCCAGTACTTC . TRBJ2-5 TRBV14 .
CASSVGVQPQHF TGTGCCAGCAGCGTAGGGGTCCAGCCCCAGCATTTT few TRBJ1-5 TRBV7-9 .
CASSLWPSLCCTF TGTGCCAGCAGTTTATGGCCCAGCTTATGCTGTACCTTC . TRBJ1-2 TRBV28 .
CASSIGGRETQYF TGTGCCAGTAGTATAGGAGGGAGAGAGACCCAGTACTTC . TRBJ2-5 TRBV19 .
CASSSPIGQGVQPQHF TGTGCCAGCAGTTCGCCTATTGGACAGGGGGTTCAGCCCCAGCATTTT . TRBJ1-5 TRBV6-5 TRBD1
CASSLARGPDNYGYTF TGCGCCAGCAGCTTGGCTCGGGGCCCCGATAACTATGGCTACACCTTC . TRBJ1-2 TRBV5-1 .
CASSHRLAGVTDTQYF TGTGCCAGCAGCCACCGACTAGCGGGAGTGACAGATACGCAGTATTTT . TRBJ2-3 TRBV3-1/TRBV3-2 TRBD2
CASSRPEQETQYF TGTGCCAGCAGTAGGCCAGAACAAGAGACCCAGTACTTC . TRBJ2-5 TRBV6-2/TRBV6-3 .
CASSPRVGRTDTQYF TGTGCCAGCTCACCAAGGGTTGGGAGGACAGATACGCAGTATTTT . TRBJ2-3 TRBV18 .
CASSPQPETQYF TGTGCCAGCAGCCCCCAACCGGAGACCCAGTACTTC . TRBJ2-5 TRBV11-2 .
CASSLSRRGADTQYF TGCGCCAGCAGCTTGTCGCGCAGGGGCGCAGATACGCAGTATTTT few TRBJ2-3 TRBV5-1 .
CATSAAPTGELFF TGTGCCACCAGTGCTGCACCCACCGGGGAGCTGTTTTTT . TRBJ2-2 TRBV24-1 .
CASSIVGGVETQYF TGTGCCAGTAGTATAGTAGGGGGCGTCGAGACCCAGTACTTC . TRBJ2-5 TRBV19 TRBD1
CASTTGTEASALKPFF TGCGCCAGCACTACCGGGACAGAGGCGTCCGCCCTGAAGCCTTTCTTT once TRBJ1-1 TRBV5-1 TRBD1
CASSSVRQRLGANVLTF TGTGCCAGCAGCAGCGTCCGACAGAGGTTGGGGGCCAACGTCCTGACTTTC . TRBJ2-6 TRBV11-3 .